The clone carrying this T cell receptor (beta chain) was recorded a few times. TCRdb passed the 5' RACE reads through MiXCR, listing each CDR3 protein once. The sample shows about 97,000 distinct CDR3 sequences, approximately 9.9% of them seen only once. Trimming removed 3 bases at V and 5 bases at J, with 10 bases between. The CDR3 has 13 residues. This sample is part of a study of early T cells in non-severe SARS-CoV-2 infection. On the study more broadly: Bulk RNA from unsorted whole blood was sequenced; chains were unpaired.

This material consisted of whole blood, taken at baseline. The receptor was derived from an adult who was a healthcare worker with PCR-confirmed SARS-CoV-2 infection or an uninfected control (not recorded which). The chain recombines TRBV12-3 or TRBV12-4 with TRBJ2-5; D perhaps matches TRBD2 (5 bases). The CDR3 bases are TGTGCCAGCAGTTTTGTGGGAGAGGAGACCCAGTACTTC. This gives the protein CASSFVGEETQYF.